A single sample is the source of the 12 T cell receptor beta chains below, sequenced in a study of regulatory T cells in long-lasting Graves disease. Through Arm-PCR of CDR3 regions and iRepertoire HTBI primers, TCR beta libraries were built. MiXCR, applied by TCRdb to the multiplex PCR reads, yields one record per CDR3 protein. This table holds 700,000 or so distinct CDR3 sequences, about 30% found once. The time point: persistent/refractory GD, antithyroid drugs over 5 years with positive TRAb. The TCR library was made from RNA that had been extracted from PBMCs in TRIzol. Here the sequenced sample was peripheral blood mononuclear cells (PBMCs), taken when the disease was refractory, from a patient treated with antithyroid drugs. The receptors shown here come from a female donor with Graves disease.

This clonotype was observed a handful of times. V usage is TRBV12-3 or TRBV12-4 and J usage is TRBJ1-2; D remains ambiguous. The length of the CDR3 is 14 residues. V gave up 3 bases and J gave up 7 bases, with 15 bases separating them. The CDR3 coding sequence is TGTGCCAGCAGTTTTAAATTTGGGATCGGTGGCTACACCTTC. It specifies CASSFKFGIGGYTF.

This clonotype was observed a single time. A much larger clone is a single base away; this may be a read error. The rearrangement uses TRBV2 and TRBJ1-5; tentative D call: TRBD1 (6 bases). The germline V and J ends were trimmed by 7 bases and 6 bases, with 19 bases remaining between them. The CDR3 is 15 amino acids. The germline gives CDR1 SNHLY, CDR2 FYNNEI. CDR3 loop: CASNEGGMVSQPQHF. As DNA, the CDR3 is TGTGCCAGCAATGAGGGGGGTATGGTTTCTCAGCCCCAGCATTTT.

CDR3 loop: CASSTGIRDRVSGYTF. CDR3 coding DNA: TGTGCCAGCAGCACAGGGATCCGGGACAGGGTCTCTGGCTACACCTTC. This rearrangement joins TRBV11-2 to TRBJ1-2; the match to TRBD1 covers 9 bases. Germline V lookup: CDR1 SGHAT, CDR2 FQNNGV. V shed 5 bases, J shed 7 bases, and the junction held 14 bases outside the gene matches. This CDR3 is built from 16 residues.

The chain uses TRBV15 and TRBJ1-2; 7 positions match TRBD1. The CDR3 contains 16 residues. With 2 bases clipped from V and 4 bases from J, the junction kept 10 bases outside the gene matches. CDR1 is LNHNV and CDR2 is YYDKDF in the germline V gene (reference sequence). The CDR3 loop is CATSRPGEGAGYGYTF. The DNA of the CDR3 is TGTGCCACCAGCAGACCCGGGGAGGGGGCTGGCTATGGCTACACCTTC. Supplemented by reference TRBV15 and TRBJ1-2, the full variable domain reads DAMVIQNPRYQVTQFGKPVTLSCSQTLNHNVMYWYQQKSSQAPKLLFHYYDKDFNNEADTPDNFQSRRPNTSFCFLDIRSPGLGDTAMYLCATSRPGEGAGYGYTFGSGTRLTVV.

There are many counts of this clonotype. The chain is built from TRBV2 and TRBJ2-3; a possible D gene is TRBD2 (5 bases). Germline CDR1 is SNHLY and CDR2 is FYNNEI. The CDR3 totals 13 residues. Trimming removed 7 bases from V and 3 bases from J, with 11 bases in between. DNA for the CDR3: TGTGCCAGCAACGCGGACTTTACAGATACGCAGTATTTT. Protein sequence: CASNADFTDTQYF. Drawing the rest from reference TRBV2 and TRBJ2-3, the complete variable domain is EPEVTQTPSHQVTQMGQEVILRCVPISNHLYFYWYRQILGQKVEFLVSFYNNEISEKSEIFDDQFSVERPDGSNFTLKIRSTKLEDSAMYFCASNADFTDTQYFGPGTRLTVL.

This clonotype was seen a single time. The rearrangement joins TRBV28 to TRBJ1-6, with D unclear. This CDR3 contains 18 residues. CDR1 and CDR2 (germline): MDHEN, SYDVKM. Trimming shortened V by 5 bases and J by 0 bases, and 17 bases separated the two germline ends. CDR3 region: CASSPFVDSSSYNSPLHF. As DNA, the CDR3 is TGTGCCAGCAGTCCCTTCGTGGACTCAAGCTCCTATAATTCACCCCTCCACTTT.

This clonotype was seen a handful of times. The chain links TRBV6-1 to TRBJ1-1; D perhaps matches TRBD1 (5 bases). Looked up from germline, CDR1 is MNHNS and CDR2 is SASEGT. The CDR3 runs to 16 residues. V was clipped by 7 bases and J by 4 bases, with 22 bases between them. DNA of the CDR3: TGTGCCAGCAAGCTCGTCAGGGCCCTTGGTGGCACTGAAGCTTTCTTT. It codes for CASKLVRALGGTEAFF.

The genes are TRBV6-1 and TRBJ1-5, with unresolved D. Germline CDR1 is MNHNS and CDR2 is SASEGT. Deletions cut 7 bases from V and 2 bases from J, with 18 bases between. This CDR3 is built from 16 residues. The CDR3 protein is CASTKPPFGGNQPQHF. The CDR3 DNA reads TGTGCCAGCACTAAACCCCCGTTCGGGGGCAATCAGCCCCAGCATTTT.

This clonotype was counted only a few times. The genes are TRBV10-3 and TRBJ2-7; no clear D. The ends were cut back, 8 bases at V and 2 bases at J, with 7 bases in the middle. CDR1 ENHRY and CDR2 SYGVKD come from the germline V gene. The CDR3 has 11 amino acids. CDR3 region: CAIGSTYEQYF. The CDR3 DNA is TGTGCCATCGGAAGCACCTACGAGCAGTACTTC.

The chain couples TRBV5-1 to TRBJ2-7; 8 nucleotides line up with TRBD2. The CDR3 runs 14 residues. V shed 0 bases and J 4 bases; nucleotides not matched to a gene: 3. Germline CDR1 is SGHRS and CDR2 is YFSETQ. The CDR3 DNA sequence: TGCGCCAGCAGCTTGGTGTCTAGCGGGTACGAGCAGTACTTC. The encoded protein is CASSLVSSGYEQYF.

This clonotype has a handful of counts. The genes are TRBV28 and TRBJ2-1; the match to TRBD2 covers 11 bases. V lost 4 bases to trimming and J lost 10 bases; unmatched junction nucleotides: 6. In germline, CDR1 is MDHEN, CDR2 SYDVKM. This CDR3 has 14 amino acids. CDR3 in amino acids: CASSSGTSGNEQFF. The CDR3 DNA is TGTGCCAGCAGTTCCGGGACTAGCGGCAACGAGCAGTTCTTC. Together with reference TRBV28 and TRBJ2-1, the CDR3 gives the full variable domain: DVKVTQSSRYLVKRTGEKVFLECVQDMDHENMFWYRQDPGLGLRLIYFSYDVKMKEKGDIPEGYSVSREKKERFSLILESASTNQTSMYLCASSSGTSGNEQFFGPGTRLTVL.

The J gene is TRBJ1-1, the V gene TRBV7-9; TRBD1 aligns across 10 bases. The CDR3 consists of 17 residues. Looked up from germline, CDR1 is SEHNR and CDR2 is FQNEAQ (reference sequence). V trimming: 5 bases; J trimming: 8 bases; junction bases outside the gene matches: 17. CDR3 nucleotides: TGTGCCAGCAGCCCGAATCTAGACAGGGGGCCCGATTTAGAAGCTTTCTTT. The encoded protein is CASSPNLDRGPDLEAFF.